Reported below is one T cell receptor beta chain. This sample stems from a study of glioma-infiltrating T cells. TCR alpha and beta CDR3 regions were amplified from RNA using iRepertoire nested multiplex PCR. MiXCR, run by TCRdb on the multiplex PCR reads, gives a single entry per CDR3 protein. The data hold about 400,000 distinct CDR3 sequences, with less than 50% observed a single time. CDR1 is MDHEN and CDR2 is SYDVKM in the germline V gene. The V segment lost 3 bases and the J segment 5 bases; nucleotides outside the gene matches: 9. This CDR3 is 15 amino acids long. The sequencing input was glioma tissue, nonneoplastic brain tissue, or PBMCs (not recorded which). The chain has TRBV28 and TRBJ2-7; 8 bases match TRBD1. This clonotype was obtained from a human donor with low-grade glioma or glioblastoma, undergoing nonglioma brain surgery, or in good health (not recorded which). This chain's CDR3 is CASSFSRTGSHEQYF. CDR3 nucleotides: TGTGCCAGCAGTTTCAGCCGGACAGGGTCCCACGAGCAGTACTTC.